The rows below give T cell receptor beta chains drawn from one sample of a study of technical replicates of blood from a few donors. TCRdb's copy holds only in-frame clones and misses some; the assay was immunoSEQ multiplex PCR. The table includes about 100,000 clones, approximately 95% detected once. Material for sequencing was T cells isolated from PBMCs. The receptors were sampled from a human donor in good health. Both conserved end residues are part of each CDR3.

cdr3_aa j_call v_call
CASSSAGTSYEQYF TRBJ2-7 TRBV5-6
CASSQEGQPQHF TRBJ1-5 TRBV23-1
CASKADRVVYEQYF TRBJ2-7 TRBV6-1
CASSQPGTGDPKEAFF TRBJ1-1 TRBV4-1
CAISTSSASYNEQFF TRBJ2-1 TRBV10-3
CASSGPGGYLGSYEQYF TRBJ2-7 TRBV2
CASSSSYRTGGLGQYF TRBJ2-7 TRBV7-6
CASSLAGTRYGYTF TRBJ1-2 TRBV7-9
CASSLDAQGNSPLHF TRBJ1-6 TRBV5-1
CASSLISVRDRVYEQYF TRBJ2-7 TRBV7-9
CASSPRPAQMNTEAFF TRBJ1-1 TRBV5-8
CASSPLGTGKNTGELFF TRBJ2-2 TRBV18
CASSLSSGTGGWGNQPQHF TRBJ1-5 TRBV28